This entry lists 26 T cell receptor beta chains sequenced from one sample in a study of beta chain features in type 1 diabetes. Investigators reverse transcribed all isolated RNA, so they sequenced expressed TCRB transcripts. Measured with immunoSEQ multiplex PCR; TCRdb has only the in-frame clones, and not every one. The sample consists of roughly 150,000 clones, over 7.5% of them appearing once. Sequenced material: central memory CD4+ T cells from blood. All receptors come from a man younger than 35 in good health.

This clone came up a few times. The chain joins TRBV9 to TRBJ1-6; unclear D gene. Germline assignment: CDR1 SGDLS and CDR2 YYNGEE. There are 16 residues in the CDR3. Between the trimmed V and J ends, which lost 0 bases and 0 bases, there was a span of 7 bases. The CDR3 sequence: CASSVEGSSYNSPLHF. For the CDR3, the DNA is TGTGCCAGCAGCGTAGAAGGGAGCTCCTATAATTCACCCCTCCACTTT.

This clone has just a few counts. This chain links TRBV27 with TRBJ2-4, with 12 nucleotides matching TRBD2. The germline gives CDR1 MNHEY, CDR2 SMNVEV (reference sequence). CDR3 length: 16 residues. The V and J ends lost 6 bases and 8 bases, in that order; junction bases with no gene match: 11. The chain's CDR3 is CASRVRGASGRDIQYF. DNA of the CDR3: TGTGCCAGCAGAGTGCGCGGGGCTAGCGGGAGGGACATTCAGTACTTC.

This clone was observed a handful of times. The chain is built from TRBV5-6 and TRBJ2-3, with 7 bases matching TRBD2. Unmatched junction bases numbered 10, after V lost 4 bases and J lost 5 bases. The germline CDR1 and CDR2 sequences are SGHDT and YYEEEE. This CDR3 spans 15 amino acids. DNA of the CDR3: TGTGCCAGCAGCGCCTCCAGCGGGGCGATAGATACGCAGTATTTT. Its translation: CASSASSGAIDTQYF.

This clone has a handful of counts. V gene TRBV29-1 combines with J gene TRBJ2-2; the D gene is possibly TRBD2 (6 bases). V lost 5 bases and J 1 base, leaving 14 bases between the germline ends. Germline V CDR1 and CDR2: SQVTM, ANQGSEA. This CDR3 is built from 15 residues. CDR3 DNA sequence: TGCAGCGTTCCCATGATCGGGAGGAACACCGGGGAGCTGTTTTTT. This translates into CSVPMIGRNTGELFF.

V and J are TRBV2 and TRBJ2-1; D possibly corresponds to TRBD2 (6 bases). The CDR3 has 15 residues. The V gene lost 6 bases and the J gene lost 7 bases, with 19 bases spanning the gap. Germline V gene data show CDR1 as SNHLY and CDR2 as FYNNEI. CDR3 DNA: TGTGCCAGCAGAGAACGGACTGCTGGGGGGAATGAGCAGTTCTTC. Residues: CASRERTAGGNEQFF.

This clone showed up just a few times. The rearrangement links TRBV5-1 to TRBJ2-5, with D perhaps TRBD1 (6 bases). Germline CDR1 is SGHRS and CDR2 is YFSETQ. This CDR3 spans 17 amino acids. Trimming shortened V by 0 bases and J by 5 bases, and 20 bases separated the two germline ends. CDR3 DNA: TGCGCCAGCAGCTTGGAGGCTAGCAGGGGAACCGTGGAGACCCAGTACTTC. It yields the protein CASSLEASRGTVETQYF.

CDR3 DNA: TGTGCCTGGAGTACCGGGACAGGGCTGAATCAGCCCCAGCATTTT. It translates to CAWSTGTGLNQPQHF. The chain combines TRBV30 with TRBJ1-5; 9 bases agree with TRBD1. This CDR3 has 15 residues. With V trimmed by 2 bases and J by 4 bases, 6 bases remained unmatched. Germline values: CDR1 GTSNPN, CDR2 SVGIG (reference sequence).

The table lists this clone with a few counts. The DNA of the CDR3 is TGTGCCATCAGTGACCTAAGCGGGGGGAACACAGATACGCAGTATTTT. As protein: CAISDLSGGNTDTQYF. The V gene is TRBV10-3, the J gene TRBJ2-3, with TRBD2 matching 9 bases. V gave up 3 bases and J gave up 2 bases; unmatched junction bases: 6. Per germline, CDR1 ENHRY and CDR2 SYGVKD. The CDR3 spans 16 residues.

V gene TRBV5-1 combines with J gene TRBJ2-5; D ambiguous. Per germline, CDR1 SGHRS and CDR2 YFSETQ. The CDR3 runs to 15 residues. V shed 0 bases and J shed 1 base, with 10 bases lying between them. This CDR3 is CASSLGSAGQETQYF. CDR3 nucleotide sequence: TGCGCCAGCAGCTTGGGGTCGGCAGGCCAAGAGACCCAGTACTTC.

This clone was seen a handful of times. This chain joins TRBV7-2 and TRBJ1-4; D perhaps matches TRBD1 (5 bases). V was clipped by 5 bases and J by 7 bases, with 20 bases between them. Germline CDR1 SGHTA, CDR2 FQGNSA. This CDR3 has 16 amino acids. The CDR3 DNA sequence: TGTGCCAGCAGCCGTTCGCGGTTGAGGGGAGGTGAAAAACTGTTTTTT. As protein: CASSRSRLRGGEKLFF.

This rearrangement joins TRBV21-1 to TRBJ2-2; the table gives TRBD1 as D, unverified against the DNA. TRBV21-1 is a listed pseudogene. The CDR3 covers 11 residues. The CDR3 DNA is TGTGCCAGCAGTCCCCCAGGGGAGCTGTTTTTT. Translating it yields CASSPPGELFF.

In its sample, this clone was seen many times. The CDR3 here is CASSQDRSSEAFF. The CDR3 region has the DNA TGTGCCAGCAGCCAAGATAGGAGTAGTGAAGCTTTCTTT. This rearrangement joins TRBV14 to TRBJ1-1; no clear D. This CDR3 spans 13 amino acids. Germline assignment: CDR1 SGHDN and CDR2 FVKESK. V was pared by 0 bases and J by 7 bases, with 9 bases between.

This clone was observed a few times. The chain carries TRBV27 and TRBJ1-6; 8 positions agree with TRBD1. With V trimmed by 5 bases and J by 10 bases, 7 bases remained unmatched. The CDR3 has 14 amino acids. In germline, CDR1 is MNHEY, CDR2 SMNVEV (reference sequence). The CDR3 is CASSPGQGRSPLHF. CDR3 DNA: TGTGCCAGCAGTCCTGGACAGGGTCGCTCACCCCTCCACTTT.

In this sample, this clone turned up many times. The rearrangement links TRBV29-1 to TRBJ2-5; 10 bases agree with TRBD2. J was trimmed by 4 bases and V by 6 bases; bases with no gene match: 5. The germline V gene has CDR1 SQVTM and CDR2 ANQGSEA. The CDR3 is 13 residues long. The CDR3: CSVASGRRETQYF. CDR3 sequence (DNA): TGCAGCGTCGCTAGCGGGAGACGAGAGACCCAGTACTTC.

This chain connects TRBV28 to TRBJ1-2, with D perhaps TRBD1 (5 bases). V dropped 4 bases and J dropped 8 bases, with 17 bases sitting between them. In germline, CDR1 is MDHEN, CDR2 SYDVKM. CDR3 length: 14 amino acids. The CDR3: CASSSQDGGYGYTF. The DNA for the CDR3 is TGTGCCAGCAGTTCCCAGGATGGGGGGTACGGCTACACCTTC.

A word on this clone: This sample also contains other DNA sequences that code for the same CDR3. V usage is TRBV9 and J usage is TRBJ1-1; D not resolved. V gave up 0 bases and J gave up 4 bases, with 7 bases separating them. The CDR3 loop spans 13 amino acids. From germline, CDR1 is SGDLS and CDR2 YYNGEE. CDR3: CASSVGAGTEAFF. In DNA, the CDR3 is TGTGCCAGCAGCGTAGGGGCGGGCACTGAAGCTTTCTTT.

This clone appeared a few times. This sample includes further DNA sequences coding for the same CDR3. In DNA, the CDR3 is TGTGCCAGCAGCTCGGGACTGGGGTTCTACGAGCAGTACTTC. It yields the protein CASSSGLGFYEQYF. The chain has TRBV7-2 and TRBJ2-7; D perhaps matches TRBD2 (6 bases). CDR1 is SGHTA, CDR2 FQGNSA, per germline. The ends were cut back, 4 bases at V and 3 bases at J, with 13 bases in the middle. This CDR3 contains 14 residues.

This clone was seen more than once but under ten times. The J gene is TRBJ2-7, the V gene TRBV7-2; TRBD2 aligns across 9 bases. The V and J ends lost 0 bases and 3 bases, in that order; junction bases with no gene match: 3. The CDR3 length is 15 residues. From germline, CDR1 is SGHTA and CDR2 FQGNSA. The CDR3 region has the DNA TGTGCCAGCAGCTTAGCGGTAGCGGGAGTCTACGAGCAGTACTTC. Amino acid sequence: CASSLAVAGVYEQYF.

This clone has just a few counts. The CDR3 bases are TGTGCCAGCAGGTATGACAGGGGCGCCACTGAAGCTTTCTTT. It is translated as CASRYDRGATEAFF. V and J are TRBV5-6 and TRBJ1-1; TRBD1 agrees at 8 bases. The CDR3 length is 14 residues. The junction had 7 bases not matched to a gene; V was cut back by 5 bases and J by 4 bases. CDR1 is SGHDT and CDR2 is YYEEEE in the germline V gene.

The sample holds a few counts of this clone. CDR3 protein: CASSQDARADYGYTF. The CDR3 bases are TGTGCCAGCAGCCAAGACGCCAGGGCTGACTATGGCTACACCTTC. The chain employs TRBV4-2 and TRBJ1-2; the D gene is possibly TRBD1 (5 bases). The CDR3 has 15 residues. The V and J ends lost 0 bases and 3 bases respectively, with 11 bases between them. Looked up from germline, CDR1 is LGHNA and CDR2 is YNFKEQ.

This clone showed up just a few times. The CDR3 sequence: CASSASGTAKETQYF. Written as DNA, the CDR3 is TGTGCCAGCAGCGCATCCGGGACAGCTAAAGAGACCCAGTACTTC. The chain carries TRBV11-3 and TRBJ2-5; TRBD1 agrees at 7 bases. This CDR3 spans 15 amino acids. J was trimmed by 3 bases and V by 5 bases; bases with no gene match: 9. CDR1 is SGHNT, CDR2 YENEEA, per germline. Using reference TRBV11-3 and TRBJ2-5 for the parts outside the CDR3, the full variable domain is EAGVVQSPRYKIIEKKQPVAFWCNPISGHNTLYWYLQNLGQGPELLIRYENEEAVDDSQLPKDRFSAERLKGVDSTLKIQPAELGDSAVYLCASSASGTAKETQYFGPGTRLLVL.

The V and J genes are TRBV30 and TRBJ1-6; 8 bases are shared with TRBD1. Per the germline V gene, CDR1 is GTSNPN and CDR2 is SVGIG (reference sequence). Trimming took 4 bases from V and 6 from J; bases not matched to a gene: 5. The CDR3 is 14 residues long. Here the CDR3 DNA reads TGTGCCTGGAAGGTAACAGGGGGTAATTCACCCCTCCACTTT. Its translation is CAWKVTGGNSPLHF.

This clone was seen ten or more times. The DNA for the CDR3 is TGCAGCGGGGACAGGGGGAATGAGCAGTTCTTC. This translates into CSGDRGNEQFF. This chain joins TRBV29-1 and TRBJ2-1, with 11 bases that match TRBD1. There are 11 residues in the CDR3. Trimming at V came to 7 bases and at J to 7 bases, leaving 0 bases not matched to a gene. CDR1 SQVTM and CDR2 ANQGSEA come from the germline V gene.

The chain carries TRBV25-1 and TRBJ2-2; the match to TRBD2 covers 9 bases. J was trimmed by 4 bases and V by 3 bases; bases with no gene match: 9. CDR3 length equals 17 residues. In germline, CDR1 is MGHDK, CDR2 SYGVNS. The CDR3 is CASSDTARGRATGELFF. CDR3 DNA: TGTGCCAGCAGTGATACCGCTCGCGGGAGGGCCACCGGGGAGCTGTTTTTT.

This clone was counted many times. V and J are TRBV2 and TRBJ2-1, with 11 positions matching TRBD2. J was trimmed by 9 bases and V by 5 bases; bases with no gene match: 6. Germline V gene sequence: CDR1 SNHLY, CDR2 FYNNEI. The CDR3 runs 14 residues. CDR3 sequence: CASSILAGGSEQFF. CDR3 DNA sequence: TGTGCCAGCAGTATCCTAGCGGGAGGTTCTGAGCAGTTCTTC.

This rearrangement joins TRBV5-1 to TRBJ1-6, with 9 bases identical to TRBD1. V lost 0 bases, J lost 10 bases, and 2 bases stayed unmatched. The germline V gene encodes CDR1 SGHRS and CDR2 YFSETQ. The length of the CDR3 is 14 residues. The CDR3 reads CASSLGTGESPLHF. Written as DNA, the CDR3 is TGCGCCAGCAGCTTGGGGACAGGGGAATCACCCCTCCACTTT.